What follows are 28 T cell receptor beta chains derived from one specimen sequenced in a study of blood T cell repertoires in COVID-19. Profiled with immunoSEQ multiplex PCR; TCRdb holds only in-frame clones, not every one. The top ten clones hold more than 13% of a sample with 25,000 to 40,000 clones, roughly 84% of them seen once. The source material was peripheral blood. These receptors came from a man between 60 and 75 years old with active COVID-19.

The J gene is TRBJ2-3, the V gene TRBV29-1; D not certain. The CDR3 is 13 residues long. The germline V gene has CDR1 SQVTM and CDR2 ANQGSEA. V lost 0 bases to trimming and J lost 4 bases, with 8 bases between them. CDR3 region: CSVEDTVADTQYF. DNA of the CDR3: TGCAGCGTTGAAGATACGGTTGCAGATACGCAGTATTTT.

Here the CDR3 DNA reads TGTGCCAGCAGCCAAGACATGAACACTGAAGCTTTCTTT. The encoded protein is CASSQDMNTEAFF. J is TRBJ1-1 and V is TRBV4-2; D is uncertain. The CDR3 runs 13 residues. Germline V gene sequence: CDR1 LGHNA, CDR2 YNFKEQ. V lost 0 bases and J 0 bases, leaving 2 bases between the germline ends.

The chain carries TRBV9 and TRBJ2-7, with TRBD2 matching 7 bases. Germline values: CDR1 SGDLS, CDR2 YYNGEE. The CDR3 has 15 residues. The trim removed 0 bases at V and 3 bases at J, leaving 6 bases unmatched. The CDR3 coding sequence is TGTGCCAGCAGCGTAGGAGGTGGGAGGGACTACGAGCAGTACTTC. This codes for CASSVGGGRDYEQYF.

The chain uses TRBV29-1 and TRBJ2-2; D is undetermined. V was clipped by 3 bases and J by 1 base, with 6 bases between them. The CDR3 is 13 residues long. Germline V gene data show CDR1 as SQVTM and CDR2 as ANQGSEA. The CDR3 loop is CSVEAVNTGELFF. As DNA, the CDR3 is TGCAGCGTTGAGGCTGTGAACACCGGGGAGCTGTTTTTT.

This clone turned up a few times. The chain recombines TRBV6-4 with TRBJ1-1, with TRBD1 matching 7 bases. The CDR3 runs to 14 residues. Germline CDR1 and CDR2: MRHNA and SNTAGT. With 2 bases clipped from V and 5 bases from J, the junction kept 5 bases outside the gene matches. For the CDR3, the DNA is TGTGCCAGCAGTGACACCGACAGGGCTACTGAAGCTTTCTTT. Its protein is CASSDTDRATEAFF.

The V call is TRBV18, the J call TRBJ1-5; no clear D. Deletions cut 3 bases from V and 3 bases from J, with 9 bases between. Germline loops: CDR1 KGHSH, CDR2 LQKENI. The CDR3 is 14 residues long. Here the CDR3 reads CASSPQPDNQPQHF. In DNA, the CDR3 is TGTGCCAGCTCACCGCAACCAGACAATCAGCCCCAGCATTTT.

This rearrangement joins TRBV5-4 to TRBJ2-3; TRBD2 matches 7 bases. V lost 5 bases, J lost 1 base, and 1 base stayed unmatched. This CDR3 contains 13 residues. From germline, CDR1 is SGHNT and CDR2 YYREEE (reference sequence). The CDR3 reads CASRLAGTDTQYF. CDR3 nucleotide sequence: TGTGCCAGCAGGCTAGCGGGCACAGATACGCAGTATTTT. Looking up the rest from reference TRBV5-4 and TRBJ2-3 gives the full variable domain: ETGVTQSPTHLIKTRGQQVTLRCSSQSGHNTVSWYQQALGQGPQFIFQYYREEENGRGNFPPRFSGLQFPNYSSELNVNALELDDSALYLCASRLAGTDTQYFGPGTRLTVL.

The chain links TRBV5-1 to TRBJ2-3; 11 bases line up with TRBD2. CDR1 and CDR2 (germline): SGHRS, YFSETQ. V dropped 4 bases and J dropped 3; count of bases not matched to a gene: 13. CDR3 length: 18 residues. The CDR3 is CASSLISGLAVFTDTQYF. In DNA form, the CDR3 reads TGCGCCAGCAGCCTTATCTCGGGACTAGCGGTATTTACAGATACGCAGTATTTT.

This chain joins TRBV6-5 and TRBJ2-3, with D perhaps matching TRBD1 (6 bases). CDR3 size: 15 residues. Germline V gives CDR1 MNHEY, CDR2 SVGAGI. The V end lost 6 bases, the J end lost 7 bases, and 20 bases lay between the germline ends. The CDR3: CASSSPAPRGNTQYF. For the CDR3, the DNA is TGTGCCAGCAGCTCCCCGGCGCCCAGGGGAAATACGCAGTATTTT.

The CDR3 here is CASSRDRGLDYGYTF. Written as DNA, the CDR3 is TGTGCCAGCAGCCGGGACAGGGGGCTCGACTATGGCTACACCTTC. The V gene is TRBV5-5, the J gene TRBJ1-2; 12 positions agree with TRBD1. Trimming cost V 4 bases and J 3 bases; bases outside gene matches: 4. Germline CDR1 is SGHKS and CDR2 is YYEKEE (reference sequence). This CDR3 has 15 amino acids. Looking up the rest from reference TRBV5-5 and TRBJ1-2 gives the full variable domain: DAGVTQSPTHLIKTRGQQVTLRCSPISGHKSVSWYQQVLGQGPQFIFQYYEKEERGRGNFPDRFSARQFPNYSSELNVNALLLGDSALYLCASSRDRGLDYGYTFGSGTRLTVV.

The table lists this clone with a count of one. V usage is TRBV7-3 and J usage is TRBJ2-1; 13 nucleotides match TRBD2. CDR3 size: 19 residues. J gave up 9 bases and V 5 bases, and 19 bases lay outside the gene matches. Germline V CDR1 and CDR2: SGHTA, FQGTGA. The DNA for the CDR3 is TGTGCCAGCAGCCCGAGGACTAGCGGGAGCCCCCAATCGCCCGCTGAGCAGTTCTTC. This gives the protein CASSPRTSGSPQSPAEQFF. Complete variable domain (other parts from reference TRBV7-3 and TRBJ2-1): GAGVSQTPSNKVTEKGKYVELRCDPISGHTALYWYRQSLGQGPEFLIYFQGTGAADDSGLPNDRFFAVRPEGSVSTLKIQRTERGDSAVYLCASSPRTSGSPQSPAEQFFGPGTRLTVL.

The chain carries TRBV5-5 and TRBJ2-2; 11 nucleotides line up with TRBD1. The V gene's germline CDR1 is SGHKS and CDR2 YYEKEE (reference sequence). J gave up 6 bases and V 4 bases, and 5 bases lay outside the gene matches. This CDR3 has 15 residues. The chain's CDR3 is CASSPDRGRPGELFF. Written as DNA, the CDR3 is TGTGCCAGCAGCCCGGACAGGGGGCGCCCCGGGGAGCTGTTTTTT.

This chain uses TRBV6-5 with TRBJ2-7, with D perhaps TRBD2 (5 bases). V was cut by 7 bases and J by 5 bases, with 21 bases left in between. Germline CDR1 MNHEY, CDR2 SVGAGI. The CDR3 loop spans 15 amino acids. The CDR3 coding sequence is TGTGCCAGCATAACAAGGACTTACCTCGGGGACGAGCAGTACTTC. The encoded protein is CASITRTYLGDEQYF.

The chain links TRBV5-6 to TRBJ1-2; TRBD1 aligns across 10 bases. The V gene end was trimmed by 4 bases and the J gene end by 9 bases; junction bases not matched to a gene: 9. Looked up from germline, CDR1 is SGHDT and CDR2 is YYEEEE. This CDR3 has 14 amino acids. This CDR3 is CASSRRDRGVSYTF. The CDR3 nucleotides read TGTGCCAGCAGCCGCCGGGACAGGGGCGTCAGCTACACCTTC.

The rearrangement uses TRBV11-1 and TRBJ1-2; 8 positions agree with TRBD1. The CDR3 has 14 amino acids. Germline V lookup: CDR1 SGHAT, CDR2 FQDESV (reference sequence). Trimming took 5 bases from V and 4 from J; bases not matched to a gene: 6. The CDR3 coding sequence is TGTGCCAGCAGCCGAACAGGGGGTGGCTATGGCTACACCTTC. It is translated as CASSRTGGGYGYTF.

The chain carries TRBV29-1 and TRBJ1-1; a possible D gene is TRBD1 (5 bases). CDR3 length equals 13 residues. Germline lookup yields CDR1 SQVTM and CDR2 ANQGSEA. V dropped 3 bases and J dropped 0 bases, with 8 bases sitting between them. This CDR3 is CSVDRGVNTEAFF. The CDR3 DNA reads TGCAGCGTTGATAGGGGTGTGAACACTGAAGCTTTCTTT.

A few counts support this clone. The rearrangement uses TRBV7-2 and TRBJ1-3; 7 nucleotides line up with TRBD1. Germline lookup yields CDR1 SGHTA and CDR2 FQGNSA. After removal of 5 bases from V and 0 bases from J, the junction contained 7 bases not matched to a gene. The CDR3 covers 16 residues. The CDR3 spells CASSASRGDSGNTIYF. Here the CDR3 DNA reads TGTGCCAGCAGCGCTTCCAGGGGGGACTCTGGAAACACCATATATTTT.

The rearrangement links TRBV2 to TRBJ2-5, with TRBD1 identical over 10 bases. V lost 5 bases, J lost 7 bases, and 10 bases stayed unmatched. The germline V gene has CDR1 SNHLY and CDR2 FYNNEI. The CDR3 extends over 15 amino acids. The CDR3 sequence is CASSLRGQGLVTQYF. CDR3 DNA sequence: TGTGCCAGCAGTCTTCGGGGACAGGGGCTCGTGACCCAGTACTTC.

The CDR3 is CATLALETQYF. The CDR3, as DNA: TGTGCCACCTTGGCCTTAGAGACCCAGTACTTC. The chain links TRBV6-5 to TRBJ2-5, with D hard to call. CDR1 is MNHEY and CDR2 is SVGAGI in the germline V gene. CDR3 size: 11 residues. Trimming cost V 10 bases and J 4 bases, with 10 bases left between them.

V gene TRBV9 combines with J gene TRBJ1-6, with D possibly TRBD1 on 5 matching bases. Trimming shortened V by 0 bases and J by 10 bases, and 14 bases separated the two germline ends. This CDR3 has 15 amino acids. The V gene's germline CDR1 is SGDLS and CDR2 YYNGEE. The CDR3 is CASSVGSGGRSPLHF. The CDR3 nucleotides read TGTGCCAGCAGCGTAGGATCGGGGGGTCGCTCACCCCTCCACTTT. The full variable domain, in which reference TRBV9 and TRBJ1-6 provide the parts outside the CDR3, is DSGVTQTPKHLITATGQRVTLRCSPRSGDLSVYWYQQSLDQGLQFLIQYYNGEERAKGNILERFSAQQFPDLHSELNLSSLELGDSALYFCASSVGSGGRSPLHFGNGTRLTVT.

V is TRBV9 and J is TRBJ2-3; 7 bases are shared with TRBD2. CDR1 and CDR2 (germline): SGDLS, YYNGEE. After removal of 4 bases from V and 2 bases from J, the junction contained 10 bases not matched to a gene. The CDR3 loop spans 16 amino acids. The CDR3 coding sequence is TGTGCCAGCAGCCCAGTAGCGGGCGCTATCACAGATACGCAGTATTTT. Translation: CASSPVAGAITDTQYF.

This chain links TRBV5-1 with TRBJ2-7, with D unclear. Germline CDR1 SGHRS, CDR2 YFSETQ. CDR3 length: 14 residues. Trimming left V 0 bases short and J 1 base short, with 8 bases between. CDR3 sequence (DNA): TGCGCCAGCAGCTTGGTGTCAGTATCCTACGAGCAGTACTTC. This sequence encodes CASSLVSVSYEQYF. Supplemented by reference TRBV5-1 and TRBJ2-7, the full variable domain reads KAGVTQTPRYLIKTRGQQVTLSCSPISGHRSVSWYQQTPGQGLQFLFEYFSETQRNKGNFPGRFSGRQFSNSRSEMNVSTLELGDSALYLCASSLVSVSYEQYFGPGTRLTVT.

This chain uses TRBV18 with TRBJ1-1; 7 nucleotides agree with TRBD1. CDR3 size: 15 residues. Per the germline V gene, CDR1 is KGHSH and CDR2 is LQKENI. Losses at the gene ends were 3 bases for V and 0 bases for J; bases not matched to a gene: 4. The CDR3 DNA sequence: TGTGCCAGCTCACCGGGACAGACCATGAACACTGAAGCTTTCTTT. Translating it yields CASSPGQTMNTEAFF.

This chain uses TRBV3-1 (or the pseudogene TRBV3-2) with TRBJ2-1; perhaps TRBD1 as D (5 bases). The CDR3 length is 17 residues. V was shortened by 3 bases and J by 10 bases, with 25 bases between the two germline ends. The germline V gene has CDR1 LGHDT and CDR2 YNNKEL (reference sequence). CDR3 sequence: CASSQGLGANKGPEQFF. CDR3 nucleotides: TGTGCCAGCAGCCAGGGTTTAGGGGCTAACAAAGGGCCCGAGCAGTTCTTC.

This clone has just one count. The chain is built from TRBV6-1 and TRBJ1-5; TRBD1 aligns across 12 bases. Per germline, CDR1 MNHNS and CDR2 SASEGT. The CDR3 covers 17 residues. With V trimmed by 4 bases and J by 0 bases, 4 bases remained unmatched. This chain's CDR3 is CASSGGQGAYSNQPQHF. Here the CDR3 DNA reads TGTGCCAGCAGTGGGGGACAGGGGGCCTATAGCAATCAGCCCCAGCATTTT.

The chain carries TRBV2 and TRBJ1-1, with TRBD1 identical over 8 bases. Looked up from germline, CDR1 is SNHLY and CDR2 is FYNNEI. This CDR3 comprises 13 residues. After removal of 8 bases from V and 4 bases from J, the junction contained 6 bases not matched to a gene. CDR3 amino acids: CASAGQGGTEAFF. DNA of the CDR3: TGTGCCAGCGCCGGACAGGGTGGCACTGAAGCTTTCTTT.

This rearrangement joins TRBV19 to TRBJ1-5, with TRBD1 identical over 9 bases. The length of the CDR3 is 15 residues. Germline lookup yields CDR1 LNHDA and CDR2 SQIVND (reference sequence). After removal of 4 bases from V and 1 base from J, the junction contained 2 bases not matched to a gene. CDR3 amino acids: CASSTGTGSNQPQHF. CDR3 DNA sequence: TGTGCCAGTAGTACTGGGACAGGGAGCAATCAGCCCCAGCATTTT.

V usage is TRBV7-9 and J usage is TRBJ2-1, with D hard to call. Per the germline V gene, CDR1 is SEHNR and CDR2 is FQNEAQ (reference sequence). V dropped 8 bases and J dropped 7 bases, with 21 bases sitting between them. The CDR3 covers 15 residues. The CDR3 bases are TGTGCCAGCCGCCCTCCTCCCAGGTTTGGGAATGAGCAGTTCTTC. Its protein is CASRPPPRFGNEQFF. Based on the CDR3 plus reference TRBV7-9 and TRBJ2-1, the full variable domain is DTGVSQNPRHKITKRGQNVTFRCDPISEHNRLYWYRQTLGQGPEFLTYFQNEAQLEKSRLLSDRFSAERPKGSFSTLEIQRTEQGDSAMYLCASRPPPRFGNEQFFGPGTRLTVL.